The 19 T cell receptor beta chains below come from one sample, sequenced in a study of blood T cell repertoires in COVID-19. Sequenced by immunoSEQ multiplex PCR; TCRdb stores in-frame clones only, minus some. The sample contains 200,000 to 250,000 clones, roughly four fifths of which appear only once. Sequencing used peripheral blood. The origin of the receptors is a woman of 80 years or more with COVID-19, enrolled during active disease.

The CDR3 here is CASSGAGGSTDTQYF. The CDR3 DNA follows: TGTGCCAGCTCTGGAGCGGGGGGGAGCACAGATACGCAGTATTTT. The V call is TRBV18, the J call TRBJ2-3; 10 nucleotides align to TRBD2. The J segment lost 0 bases and the V segment lost 6 bases, leaving 3 bases of the junction unmatched. This CDR3 is built from 15 residues. Per germline, CDR1 KGHSH and CDR2 LQKENI.

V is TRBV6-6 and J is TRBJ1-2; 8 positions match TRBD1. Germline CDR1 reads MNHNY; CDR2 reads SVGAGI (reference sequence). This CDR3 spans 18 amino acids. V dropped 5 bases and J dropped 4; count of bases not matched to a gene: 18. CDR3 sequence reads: CASSPTLGQGRIGYGYTF. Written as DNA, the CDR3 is TGTGCCAGCAGTCCGACACTCGGACAGGGAAGGATCGGCTATGGCTACACCTTC.

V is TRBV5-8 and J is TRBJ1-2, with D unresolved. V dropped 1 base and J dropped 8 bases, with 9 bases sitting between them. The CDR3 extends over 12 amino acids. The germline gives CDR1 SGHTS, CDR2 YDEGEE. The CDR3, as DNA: TGTGCCAGCAGCTTGCCGCTCTACGGCTACACCTTC. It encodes CASSLPLYGYTF.

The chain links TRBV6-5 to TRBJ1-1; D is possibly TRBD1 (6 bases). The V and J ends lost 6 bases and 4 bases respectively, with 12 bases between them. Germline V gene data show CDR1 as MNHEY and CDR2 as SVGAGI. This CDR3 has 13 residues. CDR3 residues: CASRNSRGTEAFF. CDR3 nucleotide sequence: TGTGCCAGCAGAAATAGCAGGGGCACTGAAGCTTTCTTT.

CDR3 sequence (DNA): TGTGCCAGCAGCTTCCCCACTTGGGGCTACACCTTC. Translation: CASSFPTWGYTF. This chain links TRBV5-4 with TRBJ1-2; no firm D call. Trimming stripped 2 bases from V and 8 bases from J, with 10 bases between. The germline gives CDR1 SGHNT, CDR2 YYREEE (reference sequence). This CDR3 is built from 12 residues.

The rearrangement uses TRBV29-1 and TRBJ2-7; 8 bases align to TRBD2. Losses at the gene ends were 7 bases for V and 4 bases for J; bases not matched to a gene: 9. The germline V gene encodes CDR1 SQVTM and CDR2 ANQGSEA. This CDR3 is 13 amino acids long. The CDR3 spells CSAGGGRGYEQYF. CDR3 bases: TGCAGCGCCGGGGGGGGTCGTGGGTACGAGCAGTACTTC.

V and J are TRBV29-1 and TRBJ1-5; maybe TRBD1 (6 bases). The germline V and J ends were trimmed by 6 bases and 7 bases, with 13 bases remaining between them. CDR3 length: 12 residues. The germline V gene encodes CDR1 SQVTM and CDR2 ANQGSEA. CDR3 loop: CSVGEGQQPQHF. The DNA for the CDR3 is TGCAGCGTCGGTGAAGGACAGCAGCCCCAGCATTTT. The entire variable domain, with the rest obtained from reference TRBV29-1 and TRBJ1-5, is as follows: SAVISQKPSRDICQRGTSLTIQCQVDSQVTMMFWYRQQPGQSLTLIATANQGSEATYESGFVIDKFPISRPNLTFSTLTVSNMSPEDSSIYLCSVGEGQQPQHFGDGTRLSIL.

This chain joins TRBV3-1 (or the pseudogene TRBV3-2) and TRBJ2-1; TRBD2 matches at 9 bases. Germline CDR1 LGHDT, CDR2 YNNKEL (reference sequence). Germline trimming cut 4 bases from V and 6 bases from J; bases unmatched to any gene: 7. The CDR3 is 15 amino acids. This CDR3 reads CASSPGTSMGNEQFF. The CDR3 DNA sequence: TGTGCCAGCAGCCCTGGGACTAGCATGGGCAATGAGCAGTTCTTC.

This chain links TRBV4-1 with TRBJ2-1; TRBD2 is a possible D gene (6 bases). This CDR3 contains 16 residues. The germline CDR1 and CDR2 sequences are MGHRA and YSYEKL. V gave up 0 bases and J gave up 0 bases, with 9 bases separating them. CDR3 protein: CASSQEWGGSYNEQFF. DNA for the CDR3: TGCGCCAGCAGCCAAGAATGGGGAGGCTCCTACAATGAGCAGTTCTTC.

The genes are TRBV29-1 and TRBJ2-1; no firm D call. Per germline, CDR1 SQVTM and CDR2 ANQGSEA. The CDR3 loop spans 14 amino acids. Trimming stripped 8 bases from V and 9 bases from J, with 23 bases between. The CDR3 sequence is CSHRLIGVEVEQFF. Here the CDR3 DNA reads TGCAGCCATCGACTCATTGGAGTTGAGGTTGAGCAGTTCTTC.

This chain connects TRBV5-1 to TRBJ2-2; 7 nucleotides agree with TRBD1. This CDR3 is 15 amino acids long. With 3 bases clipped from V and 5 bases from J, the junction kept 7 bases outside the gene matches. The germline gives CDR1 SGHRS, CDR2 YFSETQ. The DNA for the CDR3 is TGCGCCAGCAGCTGGCAACAGGGGAAAACCGGGGAGCTGTTTTTT. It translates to CASSWQQGKTGELFF.

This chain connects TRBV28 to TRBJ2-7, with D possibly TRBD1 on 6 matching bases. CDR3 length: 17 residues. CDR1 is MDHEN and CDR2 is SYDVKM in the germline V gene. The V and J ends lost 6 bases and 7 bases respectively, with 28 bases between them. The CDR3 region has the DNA TGTGCCAGCAGCTTAACGTTTGGGACACGGACCCCAGAGGAGCAGTACTTC. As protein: CASSLTFGTRTPEEQYF.

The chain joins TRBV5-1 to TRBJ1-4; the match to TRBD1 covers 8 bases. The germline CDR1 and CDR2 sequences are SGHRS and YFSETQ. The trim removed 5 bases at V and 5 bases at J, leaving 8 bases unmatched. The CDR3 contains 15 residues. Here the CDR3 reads CASRDDRGFNEKLFF. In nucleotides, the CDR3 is TGCGCCAGCAGAGATGACAGGGGCTTCAATGAAAAACTGTTTTTT.

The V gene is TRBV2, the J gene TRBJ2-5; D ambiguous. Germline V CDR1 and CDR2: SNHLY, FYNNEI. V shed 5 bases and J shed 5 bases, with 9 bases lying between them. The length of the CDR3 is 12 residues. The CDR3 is CASSPRWETQYF. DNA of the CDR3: TGTGCCAGCAGTCCTAGGTGGGAGACCCAGTACTTC.

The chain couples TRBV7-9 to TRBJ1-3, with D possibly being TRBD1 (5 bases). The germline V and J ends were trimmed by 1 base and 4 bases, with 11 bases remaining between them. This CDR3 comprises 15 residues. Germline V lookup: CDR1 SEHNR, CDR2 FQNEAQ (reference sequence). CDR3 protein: CASSLGRQSGNTIYF. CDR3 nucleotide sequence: TGTGCCAGCAGCTTAGGGAGACAGAGCGGAAACACCATATATTTT.

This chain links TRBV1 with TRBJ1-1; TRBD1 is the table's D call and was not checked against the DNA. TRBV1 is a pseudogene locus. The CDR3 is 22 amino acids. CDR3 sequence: CTSSQAISKRRSVTGVNTEAFF. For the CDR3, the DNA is TGCACCAGCAGCCAAGCCATAAGCAAGCGGAGGAGCGTGACAGGGGTGAACACTGAAGCTTTCTTT.

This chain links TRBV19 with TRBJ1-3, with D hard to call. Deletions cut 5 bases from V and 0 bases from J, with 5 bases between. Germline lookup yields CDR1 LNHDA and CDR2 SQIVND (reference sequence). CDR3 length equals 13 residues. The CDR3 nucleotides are TGTGCCAGTAGTTGGCTCTCTGGAAACACCATATATTTT. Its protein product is CASSWLSGNTIYF.

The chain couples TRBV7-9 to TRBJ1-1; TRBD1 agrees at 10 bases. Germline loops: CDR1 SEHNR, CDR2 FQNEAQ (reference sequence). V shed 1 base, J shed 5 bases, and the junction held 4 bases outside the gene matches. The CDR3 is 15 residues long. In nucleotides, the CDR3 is TGTGCCAGCAGCTTAGTTGGGACAGGGGAAACTGAAGCTTTCTTT. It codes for CASSLVGTGETEAFF.

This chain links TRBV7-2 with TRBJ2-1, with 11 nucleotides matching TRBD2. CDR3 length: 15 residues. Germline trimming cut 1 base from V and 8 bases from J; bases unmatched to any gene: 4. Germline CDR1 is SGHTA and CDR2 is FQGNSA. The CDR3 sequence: CASSLGSGGAYEQFF. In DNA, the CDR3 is TGTGCCAGCAGCTTAGGTAGCGGGGGGGCGTATGAGCAGTTCTTC.